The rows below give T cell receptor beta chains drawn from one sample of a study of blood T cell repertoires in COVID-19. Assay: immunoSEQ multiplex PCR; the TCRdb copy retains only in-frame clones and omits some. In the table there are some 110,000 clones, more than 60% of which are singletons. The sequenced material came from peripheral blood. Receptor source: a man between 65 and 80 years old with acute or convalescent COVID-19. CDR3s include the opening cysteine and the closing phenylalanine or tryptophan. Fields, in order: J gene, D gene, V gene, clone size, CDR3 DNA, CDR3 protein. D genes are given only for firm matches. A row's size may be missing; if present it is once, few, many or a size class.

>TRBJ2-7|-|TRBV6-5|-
TGTGCCAGCAGCTCCGGGGTCCCCTACGAGCAGTACTTC
CASSSGVPYEQYF
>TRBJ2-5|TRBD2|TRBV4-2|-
TGTGCCAGCAGCCGCACTAGCGGGGGGGTAGAGACCCAGTACTTC
CASSRTSGGVETQYF
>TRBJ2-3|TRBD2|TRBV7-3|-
TGTGCCAGCAGCTTAAGCGGGAGGGCCTCGGATACGCAGTATTTT
CASSLSGRASDTQYF
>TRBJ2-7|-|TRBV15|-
TGTGCCACCAGTGAATTAGCCAGCTCCTACGAGCAGTACTTC
CATSELASSYEQYF
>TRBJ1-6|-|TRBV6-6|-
TGTGCCAGCAGTCTAACTGTGGCCCGGGGGGTATTCTATAATTCACCCCTCCACTTT
CASSLTVARGVFYNSPLHF
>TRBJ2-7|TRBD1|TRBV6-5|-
TGTGCCAGCAGGCCGACAGGGCGGCCTTCCTACGAGCAGTACTTC
CASRPTGRPSYEQYF
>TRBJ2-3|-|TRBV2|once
TGTGCCAGCAGTGAGCCTCCCACTAGCACAGATACGCAGTATTTT
CASSEPPTSTDTQYF
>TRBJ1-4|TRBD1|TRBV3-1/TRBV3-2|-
TGTGCCAGCAGCCTTGGGGCCCGAGCAGGGGGTGCAACTAATGAAAAACTGTTTTTT
CASSLGARAGGATNEKLFF
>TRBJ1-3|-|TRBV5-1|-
TGCGCCAGCAGCTTGGTTGGCCCTCAACAGGGCTCGGGTGGAAACACCATATATTTT
CASSLVGPQQGSGGNTIYF
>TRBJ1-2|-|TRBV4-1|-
TGCGCCAGCAGCCAAGAGCGGGGCAGCGACTATGGCTACACCTTC
CASSQERGSDYGYTF
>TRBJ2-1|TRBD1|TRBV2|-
TGTGCCAGCAGACCGGGACAGGGGTCCGATGAGCAGTTCTTC
CASRPGQGSDEQFF
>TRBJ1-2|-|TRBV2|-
TGTGCCAGCAGTGAAGACAGGGTCGGCGGCTACACCTTC
CASSEDRVGGYTF
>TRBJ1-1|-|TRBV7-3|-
TGTGCCAGCAGCATGGGACAAACGAACACTGAAGCTTTCTTT
CASSMGQTNTEAFF
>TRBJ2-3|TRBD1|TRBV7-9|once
TGTGCCAGCAGCAAGGGACAGGGGGCTATCACGCAGTATTTT
CASSKGQGAITQYF
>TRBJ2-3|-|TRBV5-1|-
TGCGCCAGCAGCTTGGATAGGCAGCGAGATACGCAGTATTTT
CASSLDRQRDTQYF
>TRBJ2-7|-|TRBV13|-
TGTGCCAGCAGCCCCGGCGAGACCGGGACACTAACCTACGAGCAGTACTTC
CASSPGETGTLTYEQYF
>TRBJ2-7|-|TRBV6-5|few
TGTGCCAGCAGTTACTCTGCGGGGGCCCGCTACGAGCAGTACTTC
CASSYSAGARYEQYF
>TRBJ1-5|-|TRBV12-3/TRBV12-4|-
TGTGCCAGCAGTTTTGGGGGGATTCAGCCCCAGCATTTT
CASSFGGIQPQHF
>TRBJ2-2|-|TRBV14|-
TGTGCCAGCAGCCAAGATAGAGGCGGGGAGCTGTTTTTT
CASSQDRGGELFF
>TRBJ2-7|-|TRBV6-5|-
TGTGCCAGCAGTTCCTCTCTCGCGGAGAGCTCCTACGAGCAGTACTTC
CASSSSLAESSYEQYF
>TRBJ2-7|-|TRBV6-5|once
TGTGCCAGCAGTTACTCGGGGTACGAGGGCTACGAGCAGTACTTC
CASSYSGYEGYEQYF
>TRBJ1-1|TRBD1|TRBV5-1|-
TGCGCCAGCAGACTTCAGGGGGCCGCCACTGAAGCTTTCTTT
CASRLQGAATEAFF
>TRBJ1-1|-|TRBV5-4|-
TGTGCCAGCAGCTTTGCTAAGACTGAAGCTTTCTTT
CASSFAKTEAFF
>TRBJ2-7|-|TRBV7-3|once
TGTGCCAGCAGCTTACGGACGAGCGGCGAGCAGTACTTC
CASSLRTSGEQYF
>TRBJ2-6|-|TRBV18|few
TGTGCCAGCTCACCAACCAGGGATTCTGGGGCCAACGTCCTGACTTTC
CASSPTRDSGANVLTF
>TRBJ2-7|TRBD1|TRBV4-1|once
TGCGCCAGCAGCCAAGCCCCGGGACAGAGCTACGAGCAGTACTTC
CASSQAPGQSYEQYF